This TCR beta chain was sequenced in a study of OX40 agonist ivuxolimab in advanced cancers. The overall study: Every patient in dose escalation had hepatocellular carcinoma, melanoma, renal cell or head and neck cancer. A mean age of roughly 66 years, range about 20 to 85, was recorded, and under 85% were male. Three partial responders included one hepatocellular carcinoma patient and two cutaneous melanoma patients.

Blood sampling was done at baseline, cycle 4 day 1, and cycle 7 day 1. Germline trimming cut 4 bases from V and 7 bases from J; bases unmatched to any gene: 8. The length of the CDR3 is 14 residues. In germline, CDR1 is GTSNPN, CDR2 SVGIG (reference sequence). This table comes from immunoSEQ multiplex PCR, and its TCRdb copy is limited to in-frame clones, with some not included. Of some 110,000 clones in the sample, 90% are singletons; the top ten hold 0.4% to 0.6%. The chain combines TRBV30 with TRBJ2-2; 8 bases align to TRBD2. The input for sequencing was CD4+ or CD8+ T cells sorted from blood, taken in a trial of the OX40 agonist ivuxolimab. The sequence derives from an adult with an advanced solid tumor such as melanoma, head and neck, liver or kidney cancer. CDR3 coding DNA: TGTGCCTGGATCCGCTCCGGGGGGGGCGGGGAGCTGTTTTTT. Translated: CAWIRSGGGGELFF. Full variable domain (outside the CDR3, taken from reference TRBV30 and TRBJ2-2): SQTIHQWPATLVQPVGSPLSLECTVEGTSNPNLYWYRQAAGRGLQLLFYSVGIGQISSEVPQNLSASRPQDRQFILSSKKLLLSDSGFYLCAWIRSGGGGELFFGEGSRLTVL.